The T cell receptor beta chain under discussion was sequenced for a study of blood T cell repertoires in COVID-19. For the study at large: Sites across the United States, Italy and Spain contributed samples from acute and convalescent COVID-19. The cDNA or gDNA used as material had been derived from T cells, B-cell-depleted T cells, or PBMCs.

Sequenced by immunoSEQ multiplex PCR; TCRdb stores in-frame clones only, minus some. The sample shows under 300,000 clones, 75% to 90% of them seen only once. Germline V gives CDR1 SGHRS, CDR2 YFSETQ. This CDR3 has 17 amino acids. Deletions cut 0 bases from V and 1 base from J, with 14 bases between. Sequencing input: peripheral blood. The clonotype was recovered from a man in his sixties who had recovered from COVID-19. V gene TRBV5-1 combines with J gene TRBJ1-5; D remains ambiguous. The CDR3 sequence is CASSLARLSVSNQPQHF. The CDR3 DNA reads TGCGCCAGCAGCTTGGCCAGACTTTCAGTAAGCAATCAGCCCCAGCATTTT.